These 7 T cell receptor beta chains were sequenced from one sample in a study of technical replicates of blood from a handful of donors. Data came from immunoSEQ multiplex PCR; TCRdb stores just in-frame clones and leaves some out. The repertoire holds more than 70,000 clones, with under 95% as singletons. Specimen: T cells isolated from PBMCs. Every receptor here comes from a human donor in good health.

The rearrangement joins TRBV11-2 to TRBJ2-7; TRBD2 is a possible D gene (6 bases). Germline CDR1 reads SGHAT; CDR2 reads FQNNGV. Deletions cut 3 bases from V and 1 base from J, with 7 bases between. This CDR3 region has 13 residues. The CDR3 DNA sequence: TGTGCCAGCAGCTTGGGGGGATCCTACGAGCAGTACTTC. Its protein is CASSLGGSYEQYF.

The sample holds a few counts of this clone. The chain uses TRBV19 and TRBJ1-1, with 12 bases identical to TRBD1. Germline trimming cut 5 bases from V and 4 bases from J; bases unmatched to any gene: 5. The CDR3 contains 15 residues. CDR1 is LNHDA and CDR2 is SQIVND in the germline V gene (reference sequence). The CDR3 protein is CASSPGTGGLTEAFF. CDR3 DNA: TGTGCCAGTAGTCCGGGGACAGGGGGCCTCACTGAAGCTTTCTTT.

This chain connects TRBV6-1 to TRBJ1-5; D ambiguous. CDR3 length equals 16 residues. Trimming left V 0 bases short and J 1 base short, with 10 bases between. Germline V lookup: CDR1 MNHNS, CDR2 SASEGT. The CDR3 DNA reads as TGTGCCAGCAGTGAAGCTGGGCACCACAGCAATCAGCCCCAGCATTTT. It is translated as CASSEAGHHSNQPQHF.

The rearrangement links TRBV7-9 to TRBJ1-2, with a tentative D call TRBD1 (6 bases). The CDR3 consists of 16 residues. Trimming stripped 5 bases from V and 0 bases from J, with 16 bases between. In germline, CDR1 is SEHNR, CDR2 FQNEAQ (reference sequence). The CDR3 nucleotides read TGTGCCAGCAGCCCTAGGACAGCTTTAACTAACTATGGCTACACCTTC. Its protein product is CASSPRTALTNYGYTF. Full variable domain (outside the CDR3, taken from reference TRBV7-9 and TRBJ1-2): DTGVSQNPRHKITKRGQNVTFRCDPISEHNRLYWYRQTLGQGPEFLTYFQNEAQLEKSRLLSDRFSAERPKGSFSTLEIQRTEQGDSAMYLCASSPRTALTNYGYTFGSGTRLTVV.

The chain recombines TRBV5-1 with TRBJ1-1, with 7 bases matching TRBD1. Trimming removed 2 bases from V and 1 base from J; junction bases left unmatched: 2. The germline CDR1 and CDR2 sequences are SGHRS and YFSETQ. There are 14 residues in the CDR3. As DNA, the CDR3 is TGCGCCAGCAGCTTCGGACAGGAGAACACTGAAGCTTTCTTT. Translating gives CASSFGQENTEAFF.

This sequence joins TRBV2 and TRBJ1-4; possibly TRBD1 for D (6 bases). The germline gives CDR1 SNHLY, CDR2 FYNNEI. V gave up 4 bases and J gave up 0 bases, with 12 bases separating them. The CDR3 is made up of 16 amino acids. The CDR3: CASSVGQRSTNEKLFF. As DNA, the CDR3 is TGTGCCAGCAGTGTGGGACAAAGATCAACTAATGAAAAACTGTTTTTT.

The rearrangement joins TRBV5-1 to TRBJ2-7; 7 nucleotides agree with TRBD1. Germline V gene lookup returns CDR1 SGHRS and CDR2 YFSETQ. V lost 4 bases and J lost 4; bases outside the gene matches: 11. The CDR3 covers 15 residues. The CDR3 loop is CASSLFGQDGYEQYF. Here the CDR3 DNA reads TGCGCCAGCAGCCTTTTCGGACAGGATGGTTACGAGCAGTACTTC. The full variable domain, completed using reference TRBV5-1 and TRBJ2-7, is KAGVTQTPRYLIKTRGQQVTLSCSPISGHRSVSWYQQTPGQGLQFLFEYFSETQRNKGNFPGRFSGRQFSNSRSEMNVSTLELGDSALYLCASSLFGQDGYEQYFGPGTRLTVT.